These 12 T cell receptor beta chains were all obtained from the same sample, sequenced in a study of CD4 T cells in relation to SARS-CoV-2 and coronaviruses. Which antigens these TCRs recognize remains unknown. Libraries were prepared by immunoSEQ multiplex PCR; TCRdb keeps only in-frame clonotypes and omits some of them. The table records tens of thousands of clones, about three quarters of them present only once. The material sequenced was memory CD4+ T cells from PBMCs, cultured in vitro. The source of these receptors is an adult with COVID-19.

The V and J genes are TRBV5-1 and TRBJ1-3, with D tentatively TRBD1 (5 bases). Germline V gene sequence: CDR1 SGHRS, CDR2 YFSETQ. Trimming stripped 0 bases from V and 0 bases from J, with 13 bases between. The CDR3 runs to 17 residues. The CDR3 region has the DNA TGCGCCAGCAGCTTGGGGGGCTACAGGTTCTCTGGAAACACCATATATTTT. Translation gives CASSLGGYRFSGNTIYF.

In this sample, this clone turned up once. The chain carries TRBV9 and TRBJ2-1, with 11 bases matching TRBD2. Germline trimming cut 2 bases from V and 8 bases from J; bases unmatched to any gene: 6. The germline gives CDR1 SGDLS, CDR2 YYNGEE. The CDR3 has 15 residues. The CDR3 DNA reads TGTGCCAGCAGCGTGACTAGCGGGAAGGGCTATGAGCAGTTCTTC. It codes for CASSVTSGKGYEQFF.

This chain uses TRBV5-4 with TRBJ1-4; D is undetermined. The CDR3 runs 14 residues. Germline CDR1 and CDR2: SGHNT and YYREEE (reference sequence). Deletions cut 3 bases from V and 5 bases from J, with 11 bases between. The CDR3 DNA is TGTGCCAGCAGCTATGGGGTTGGAAATGAAAAACTGTTTTTT. Translation gives CASSYGVGNEKLFF.

This chain uses TRBV28 with TRBJ2-4; TRBD2 matches 13 bases. The CDR3 contains 18 residues. The junction had 7 bases not matched to a gene; V was cut back by 2 bases and J by 3 bases. Germline lookup yields CDR1 MDHEN and CDR2 SYDVKM. For the CDR3, the DNA is TGTGCCAGCAGTTTAAGTCACACTAGCGGGAGGGGCAAAAACATTCAGTACTTC. Its protein is CASSLSHTSGRGKNIQYF.

A single count supports this clone. The chain links TRBV28 to TRBJ2-3; no clear D. The ends were cut back, 7 bases at V and 2 bases at J, with 10 bases in the middle. CDR3 length: 13 residues. CDR1 is MDHEN and CDR2 is SYDVKM in the germline V gene. Written as DNA, the CDR3 is TGTGCCAGCACCCAAGGGATCACAGATACGCAGTATTTT. Translation: CASTQGITDTQYF.

V and J are TRBV6-1 and TRBJ1-5; D perhaps matches TRBD1 (5 bases). In germline, CDR1 is MNHNS, CDR2 SASEGT. The V end lost 1 base, the J end lost 4 bases, and 5 bases lay between the germline ends. The CDR3 covers 13 residues. CDR3 region: CASSEGQNQPQHF. CDR3 nucleotide sequence: TGTGCCAGCAGTGAAGGACAGAATCAGCCCCAGCATTTT.

This sequence joins TRBV28 and TRBJ2-2, with 11 positions matching TRBD2. With 2 bases clipped from V and 6 bases from J, the junction kept 2 bases outside the gene matches. CDR1 is MDHEN and CDR2 is SYDVKM in the germline V gene. The CDR3 runs to 15 residues. The chain's CDR3 is CASSLVGLAAGELFF. The CDR3 DNA reads TGTGCCAGCAGTTTAGTGGGACTAGCGGCCGGGGAGCTGTTTTTT.

The rearrangement uses TRBV5-5 and TRBJ1-2; D gene unclear. This CDR3 is 14 amino acids long. The V end was cut by 4 bases, the J end by 4 bases, with 14 bases between. Germline CDR1 SGHKS, CDR2 YYEKEE (reference sequence). Here the CDR3 reads CASSPRDSGYGYTF. CDR3 nucleotides: TGTGCCAGCAGCCCGAGGGATTCGGGCTATGGCTACACCTTC.

The rearrangement uses TRBV4-2 and TRBJ1-4, with a weak D call TRBD1 (6 bases). V lost 0 bases and J lost 7, with 18 bases in between. This CDR3 contains 17 residues. Germline CDR1 is LGHNA and CDR2 is YNFKEQ. This CDR3 reads CASSQEGGLNPLEKLFF. The CDR3 DNA follows: TGTGCCAGCAGCCAAGAGGGGGGGCTCAACCCCCTTGAAAAACTGTTTTTT.

This chain joins TRBV2 and TRBJ2-7; D is unclear. Looked up from germline, CDR1 is SNHLY and CDR2 is FYNNEI. V was cut by 5 bases and J by 3 bases, with 8 bases left in between. The CDR3 extends over 12 amino acids. The CDR3 DNA reads as TGTGCCAGCAGTCCCAGAGACTACGAGCAGTACTTC. This sequence encodes CASSPRDYEQYF.

The genes are TRBV4-1 and TRBJ1-2; D unresolved. Trimming took off 1 base at V and 7 bases at J, with 16 bases between the two ends. Germline values: CDR1 MGHRA, CDR2 YSYEKL. There are 15 residues in the CDR3. In nucleotides, the CDR3 is TGCGCCAGCAGCCAAGTACCGTCCGGCAGCTCTGGCTACACCTTC. Translating gives CASSQVPSGSSGYTF.

The V and J genes are TRBV15 and TRBJ2-5; D call uncertain. Trimming pared 0 bases from V and 3 bases from J, leaving 8 bases between. The CDR3 runs 14 residues. Germline assignment: CDR1 LNHNV and CDR2 YYDKDF (reference sequence). CDR3 sequence reads: CATSRDLVEETQYF. The CDR3 coding sequence is TGTGCCACCAGCAGAGATCTGGTAGAAGAGACCCAGTACTTC.